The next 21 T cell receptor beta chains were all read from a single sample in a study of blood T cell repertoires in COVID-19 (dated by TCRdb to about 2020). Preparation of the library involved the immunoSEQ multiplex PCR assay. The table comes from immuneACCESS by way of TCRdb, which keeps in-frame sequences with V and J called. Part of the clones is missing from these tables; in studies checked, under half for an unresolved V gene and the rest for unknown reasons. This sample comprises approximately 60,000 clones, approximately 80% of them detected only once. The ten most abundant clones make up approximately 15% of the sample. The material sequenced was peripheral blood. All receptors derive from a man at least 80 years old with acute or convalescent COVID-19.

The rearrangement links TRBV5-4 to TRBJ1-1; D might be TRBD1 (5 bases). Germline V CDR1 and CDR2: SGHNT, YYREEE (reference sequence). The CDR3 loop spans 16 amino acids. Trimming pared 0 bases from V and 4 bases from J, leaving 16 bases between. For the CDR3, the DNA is TGTGCCAGCAGCTTGGATCCGGCAGGGCGCGGCACTGAAGCTTTCTTT. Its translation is CASSLDPAGRGTEAFF.

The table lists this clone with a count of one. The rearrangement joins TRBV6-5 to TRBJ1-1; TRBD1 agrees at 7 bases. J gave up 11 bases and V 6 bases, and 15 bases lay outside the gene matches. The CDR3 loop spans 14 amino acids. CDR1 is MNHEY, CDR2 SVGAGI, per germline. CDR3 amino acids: CASRGTVLAEEAFF. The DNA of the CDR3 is TGTGCCAGCAGAGGGACAGTTTTAGCCGAGGAGGCTTTCTTT.

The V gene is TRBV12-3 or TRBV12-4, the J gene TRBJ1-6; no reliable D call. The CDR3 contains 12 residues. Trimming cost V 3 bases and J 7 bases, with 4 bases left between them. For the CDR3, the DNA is TGTGCCAGCAGTTTCCAGAATTCACCCCTCCACTTT. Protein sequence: CASSFQNSPLHF.

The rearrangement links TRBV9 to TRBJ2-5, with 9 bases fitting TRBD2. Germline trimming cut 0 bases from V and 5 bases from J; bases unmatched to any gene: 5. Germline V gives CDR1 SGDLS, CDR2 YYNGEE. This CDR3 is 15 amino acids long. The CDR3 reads CASSVASGAGETQYF. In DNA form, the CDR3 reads TGTGCCAGCAGCGTAGCTAGCGGGGCGGGCGAGACCCAGTACTTC.

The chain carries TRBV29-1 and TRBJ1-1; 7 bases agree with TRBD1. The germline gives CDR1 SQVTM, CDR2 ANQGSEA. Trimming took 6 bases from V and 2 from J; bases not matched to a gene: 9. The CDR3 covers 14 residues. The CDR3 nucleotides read TGCAGCGTATACCGGGACAGAGGAAACACTGAAGCTTTCTTT. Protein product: CSVYRDRGNTEAFF.

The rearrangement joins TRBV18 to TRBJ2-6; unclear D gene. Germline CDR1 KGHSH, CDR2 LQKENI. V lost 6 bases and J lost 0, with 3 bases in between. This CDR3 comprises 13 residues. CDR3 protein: CASSLSGANVLTF. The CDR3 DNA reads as TGTGCCAGCTCCCTCTCTGGGGCCAACGTCCTGACTTTC.

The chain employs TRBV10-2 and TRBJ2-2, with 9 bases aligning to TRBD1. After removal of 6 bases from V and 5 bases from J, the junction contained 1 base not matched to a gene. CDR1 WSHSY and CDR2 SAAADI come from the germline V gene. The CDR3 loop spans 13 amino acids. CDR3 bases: TGCGCCAGCAGGGGACAGGGAACCGGGGAGCTGTTTTTT. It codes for CASRGQGTGELFF.

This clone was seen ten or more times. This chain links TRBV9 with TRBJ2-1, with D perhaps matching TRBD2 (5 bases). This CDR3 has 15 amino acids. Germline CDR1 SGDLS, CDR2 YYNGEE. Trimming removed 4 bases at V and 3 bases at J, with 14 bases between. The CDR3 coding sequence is TGTGCCAGCAGCCCCCCCCCGGGGAGCTACAATGAGCAGTTCTTC. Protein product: CASSPPPGSYNEQFF.

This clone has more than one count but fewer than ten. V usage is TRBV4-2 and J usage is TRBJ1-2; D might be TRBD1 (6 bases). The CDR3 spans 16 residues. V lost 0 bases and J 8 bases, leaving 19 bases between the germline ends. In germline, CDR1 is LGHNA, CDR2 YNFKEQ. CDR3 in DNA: TGTGCCAGCAGCCAAGATTGGTCGGCACGAACAGGGGGCTACACCTTC. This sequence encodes CASSQDWSARTGGYTF.

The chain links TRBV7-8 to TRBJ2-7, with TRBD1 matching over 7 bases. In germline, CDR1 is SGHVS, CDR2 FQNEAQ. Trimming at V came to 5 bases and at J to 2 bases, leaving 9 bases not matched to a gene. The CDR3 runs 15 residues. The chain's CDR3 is CASSKGQAGTYEQYF. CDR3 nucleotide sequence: TGTGCCAGCAGCAAAGGACAGGCCGGGACCTACGAGCAGTACTTC.

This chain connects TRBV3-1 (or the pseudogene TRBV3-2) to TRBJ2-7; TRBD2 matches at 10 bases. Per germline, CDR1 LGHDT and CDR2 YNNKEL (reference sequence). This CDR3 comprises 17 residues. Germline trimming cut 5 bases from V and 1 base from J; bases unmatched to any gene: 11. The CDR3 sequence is CASSVYPLLAGSYEQYF. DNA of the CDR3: TGTGCCAGCAGCGTCTACCCCCTACTAGCGGGGTCCTACGAGCAGTACTTC.

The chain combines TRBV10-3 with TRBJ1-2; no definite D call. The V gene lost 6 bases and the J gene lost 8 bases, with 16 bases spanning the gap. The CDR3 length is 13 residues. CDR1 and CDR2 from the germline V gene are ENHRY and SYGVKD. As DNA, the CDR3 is TGTGCCATCAGGGTCGAATTGGTTCAGGGCTACACCTTC. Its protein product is CAIRVELVQGYTF.

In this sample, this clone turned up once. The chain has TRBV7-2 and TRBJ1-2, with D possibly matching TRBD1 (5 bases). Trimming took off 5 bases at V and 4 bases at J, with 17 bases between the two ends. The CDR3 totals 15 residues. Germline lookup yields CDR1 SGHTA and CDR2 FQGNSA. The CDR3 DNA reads TGTGCCAGCAGCCCGGCGGGAGGGGCCGGCTATGGCTACACCTTC. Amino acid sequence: CASSPAGGAGYGYTF.

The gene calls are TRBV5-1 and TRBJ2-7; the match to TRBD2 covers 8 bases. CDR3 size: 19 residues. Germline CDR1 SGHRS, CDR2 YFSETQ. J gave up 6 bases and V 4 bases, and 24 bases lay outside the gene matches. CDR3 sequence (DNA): TGCGCCAGCAGCCCTTACCCAAGTAACCCGGGACTAGTAGGTGGCGAGCAGTACTTC. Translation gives CASSPYPSNPGLVGGEQYF.

The CDR3, as DNA: TGTGCCAGCAGCAACCGACAGGGTGCTGAAGCTTTCTTT. It specifies CASSNRQGAEAFF. V usage is TRBV11-3 and J usage is TRBJ1-1; 7 bases fit TRBD1. Germline-derived CDR1 and CDR2 are SGHNT and YENEEA. V was pared by 5 bases and J by 6 bases, with 6 bases of the junction left unmatched. The CDR3 is 13 residues long.

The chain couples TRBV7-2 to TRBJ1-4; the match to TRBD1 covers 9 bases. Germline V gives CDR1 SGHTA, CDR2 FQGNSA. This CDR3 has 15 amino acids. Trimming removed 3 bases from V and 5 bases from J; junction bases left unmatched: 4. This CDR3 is CASSLPGTGNEKLFF. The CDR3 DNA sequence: TGTGCCAGCAGCTTGCCCGGGACAGGGAATGAAAAACTGTTTTTT.

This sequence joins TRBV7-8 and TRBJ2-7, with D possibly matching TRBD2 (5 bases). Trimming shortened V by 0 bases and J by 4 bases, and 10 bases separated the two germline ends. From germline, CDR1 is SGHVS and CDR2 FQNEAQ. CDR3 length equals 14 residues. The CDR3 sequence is CASSLAGLAYEQYF. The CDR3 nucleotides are TGTGCCAGCAGCTTAGCCGGACTGGCTTACGAGCAGTACTTC.

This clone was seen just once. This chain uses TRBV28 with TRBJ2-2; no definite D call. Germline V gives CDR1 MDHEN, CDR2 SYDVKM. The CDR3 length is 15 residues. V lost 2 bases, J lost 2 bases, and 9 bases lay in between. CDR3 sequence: CASSLGVFNTGELFF. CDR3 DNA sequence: TGTGCCAGCAGTTTAGGAGTCTTCAACACCGGGGAGCTGTTTTTT.

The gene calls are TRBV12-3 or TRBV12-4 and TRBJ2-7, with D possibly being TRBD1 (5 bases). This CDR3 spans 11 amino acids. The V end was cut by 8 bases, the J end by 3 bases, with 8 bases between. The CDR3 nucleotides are TGTGCCAGCGGACAAGACTACGAGCAGTACTTC. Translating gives CASGQDYEQYF.

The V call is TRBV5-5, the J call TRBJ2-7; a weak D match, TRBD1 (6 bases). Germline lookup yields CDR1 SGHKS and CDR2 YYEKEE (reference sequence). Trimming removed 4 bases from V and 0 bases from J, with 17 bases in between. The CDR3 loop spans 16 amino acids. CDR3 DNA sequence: TGTGCCAGCAGCAGGGCCGGACAGCAAATCTCCTACGAGCAGTACTTC. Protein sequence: CASSRAGQQISYEQYF. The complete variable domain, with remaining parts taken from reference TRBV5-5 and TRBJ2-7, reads DAGVTQSPTHLIKTRGQQVTLRCSPISGHKSVSWYQQVLGQGPQFIFQYYEKEERGRGNFPDRFSARQFPNYSSELNVNALLLGDSALYLCASSRAGQQISYEQYFGPGTRLTVT.

CDR3 sequence reads: CASSQSWGQYSNQPQHF. The CDR3 coding sequence is TGCGCCAGCAGTCAATCGTGGGGACAGTATAGCAATCAGCCCCAGCATTTT. The chain combines TRBV23-1 with TRBJ1-5, with 7 bases matching TRBD1. TRBV23-1 is an ORF, and what it does is uncertain. V was pared by 0 bases and J by 0 bases, with 5 bases of the junction left unmatched. This CDR3 comprises 17 residues.